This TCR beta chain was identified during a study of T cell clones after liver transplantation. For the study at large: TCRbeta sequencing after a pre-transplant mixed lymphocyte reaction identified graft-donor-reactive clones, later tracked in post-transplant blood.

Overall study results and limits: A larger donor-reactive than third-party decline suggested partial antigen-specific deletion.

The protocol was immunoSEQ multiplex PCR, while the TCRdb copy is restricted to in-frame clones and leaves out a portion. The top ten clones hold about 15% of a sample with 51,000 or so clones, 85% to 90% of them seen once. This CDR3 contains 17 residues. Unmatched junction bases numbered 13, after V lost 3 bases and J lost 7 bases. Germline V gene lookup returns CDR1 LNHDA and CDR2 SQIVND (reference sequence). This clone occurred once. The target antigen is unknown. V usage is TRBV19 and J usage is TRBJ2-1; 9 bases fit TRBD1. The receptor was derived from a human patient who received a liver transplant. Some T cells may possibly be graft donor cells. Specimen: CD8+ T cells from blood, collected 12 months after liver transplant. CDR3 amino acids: CASSMEVGTGLLNEQFF. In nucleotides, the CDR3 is TGTGCCAGTAGTATGGAGGTCGGGACAGGGCTTCTGAATGAGCAGTTCTTC. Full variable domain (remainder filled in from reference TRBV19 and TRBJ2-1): DGGITQSPKYLFRKEGQNVTLSCEQNLNHDAMYWYRQDPGQGLRLIYYSQIVNDFQKGDIAEGYSVSREKKESFPLTVTSAQKNPTAFYLCASSMEVGTGLLNEQFFGPGTRLTVL.